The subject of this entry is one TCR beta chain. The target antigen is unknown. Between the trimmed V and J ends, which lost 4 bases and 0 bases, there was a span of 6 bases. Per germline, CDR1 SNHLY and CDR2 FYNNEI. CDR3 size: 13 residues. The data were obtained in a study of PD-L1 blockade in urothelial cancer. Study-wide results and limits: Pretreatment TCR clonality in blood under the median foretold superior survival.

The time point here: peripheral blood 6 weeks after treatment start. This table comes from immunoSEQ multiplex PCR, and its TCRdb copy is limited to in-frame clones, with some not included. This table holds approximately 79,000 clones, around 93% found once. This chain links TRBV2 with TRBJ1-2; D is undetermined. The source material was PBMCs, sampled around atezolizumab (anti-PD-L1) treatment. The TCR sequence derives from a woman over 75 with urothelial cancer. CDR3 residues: CASSVKPNYGYTF. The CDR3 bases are TGTGCCAGCAGTGTTAAGCCTAACTATGGCTACACCTTC.